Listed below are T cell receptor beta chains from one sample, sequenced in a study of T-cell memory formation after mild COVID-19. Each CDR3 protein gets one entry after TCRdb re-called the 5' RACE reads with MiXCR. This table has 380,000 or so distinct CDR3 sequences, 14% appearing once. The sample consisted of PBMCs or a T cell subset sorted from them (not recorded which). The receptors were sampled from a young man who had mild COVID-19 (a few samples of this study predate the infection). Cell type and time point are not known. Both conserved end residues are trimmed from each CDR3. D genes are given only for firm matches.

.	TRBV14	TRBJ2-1	ASSQYYGSSYNEQF
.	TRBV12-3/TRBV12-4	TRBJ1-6	ASSQPNSPLH
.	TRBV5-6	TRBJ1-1	ASSYGGVGDTEAF
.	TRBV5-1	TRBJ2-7	ASSLEARGTYEQY
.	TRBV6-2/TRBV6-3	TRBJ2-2	ASSNAATVTGELF
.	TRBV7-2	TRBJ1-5	ASSLVGAPKTAQH
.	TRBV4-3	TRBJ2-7	ASSQEVGISYEQY
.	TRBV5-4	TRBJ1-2	ASSLGTESGYT
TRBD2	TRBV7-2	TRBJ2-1	ASSTRTSGAYNEQF
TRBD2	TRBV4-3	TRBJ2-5	ASSQTSGGAETQY
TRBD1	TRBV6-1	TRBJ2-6	ATGDRASGANVLT
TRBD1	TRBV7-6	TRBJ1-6	ASSPRTGLGNSPLH
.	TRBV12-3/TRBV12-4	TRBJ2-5	ASSFGDRFQETQY
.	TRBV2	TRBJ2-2	ASSETGAGELF
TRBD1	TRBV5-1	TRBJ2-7	ASRGAGTGTYEQY
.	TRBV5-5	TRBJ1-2	ASSLNGVREDGYT
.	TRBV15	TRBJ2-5	ATSKRRDSPKTQY
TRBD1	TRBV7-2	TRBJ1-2	ASSSPNRGRGGYT
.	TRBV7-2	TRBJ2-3	ASSSLYTDTQY
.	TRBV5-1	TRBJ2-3	ASSLRGGLASSTDTQY
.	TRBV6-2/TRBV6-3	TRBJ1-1	ASRGQGGNTEAF
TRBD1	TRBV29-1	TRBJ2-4	SYNRGNDIQY
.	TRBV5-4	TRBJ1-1	ASSLVGHRNTEAF
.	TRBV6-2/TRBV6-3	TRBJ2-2	ASSWRSTGELF
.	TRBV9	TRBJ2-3	ASSVGDAQY
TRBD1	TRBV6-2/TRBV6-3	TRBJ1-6	ASSLDRGESSYNSPLH
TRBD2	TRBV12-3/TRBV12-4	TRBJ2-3	ASSLGLAGVVDTQY
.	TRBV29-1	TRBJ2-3	SVSTGPPPDTQY
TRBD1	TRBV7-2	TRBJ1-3	ASSLAQGAGNTIY
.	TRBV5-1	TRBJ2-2	ASSLDSPHTGELF
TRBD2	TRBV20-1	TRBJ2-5	SASPAGDYQETQY
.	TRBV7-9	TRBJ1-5	ASSSEGRLFDQPQH
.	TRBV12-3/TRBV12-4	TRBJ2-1	ASSLSDPYNEQF
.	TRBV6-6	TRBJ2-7	ASSNPVYEQY
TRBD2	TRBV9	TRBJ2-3	ASSDSGGTDTQY
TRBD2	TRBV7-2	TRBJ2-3	ASSLGRSGGSDTQY
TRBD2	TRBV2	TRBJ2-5	ASRKGAAGGETQY
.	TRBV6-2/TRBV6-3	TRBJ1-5	ASSPTGLQPQH
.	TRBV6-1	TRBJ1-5	ASSEARTGGKQPQH
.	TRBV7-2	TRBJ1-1	ASRKTSTEAF
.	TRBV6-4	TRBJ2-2	ASTPDYTGELF
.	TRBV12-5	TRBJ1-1	ASGLAYTEAF
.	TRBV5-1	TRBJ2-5	ASSLESRGRETQY
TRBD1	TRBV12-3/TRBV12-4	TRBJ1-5	ASRLSGTEY
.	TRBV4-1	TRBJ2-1	ASSPWTWYDEQF
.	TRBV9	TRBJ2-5	ASSDDGHETQY
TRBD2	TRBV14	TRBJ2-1	ASSQTLAGVAYNEQF
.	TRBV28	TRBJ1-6	ASREGVRPLH
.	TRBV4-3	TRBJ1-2	ASSQITFGVDNYGYT
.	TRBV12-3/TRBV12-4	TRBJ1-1	ASSFWGGQGEAF
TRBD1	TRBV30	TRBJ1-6	AWDRDRDYSPLH